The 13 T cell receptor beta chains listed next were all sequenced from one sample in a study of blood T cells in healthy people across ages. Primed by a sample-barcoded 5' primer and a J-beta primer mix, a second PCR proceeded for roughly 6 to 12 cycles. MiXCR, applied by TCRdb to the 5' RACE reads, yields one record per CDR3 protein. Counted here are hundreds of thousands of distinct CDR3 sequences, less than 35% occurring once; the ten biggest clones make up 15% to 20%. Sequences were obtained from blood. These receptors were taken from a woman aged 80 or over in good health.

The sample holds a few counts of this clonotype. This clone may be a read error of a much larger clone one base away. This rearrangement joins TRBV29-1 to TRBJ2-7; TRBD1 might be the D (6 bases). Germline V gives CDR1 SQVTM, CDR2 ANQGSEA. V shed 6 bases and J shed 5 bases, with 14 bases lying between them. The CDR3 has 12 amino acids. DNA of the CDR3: TGCAGCGTGAGACCGACAGGCGACGAGCAGTACTTC. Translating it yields CSVRPTGDEQYF.

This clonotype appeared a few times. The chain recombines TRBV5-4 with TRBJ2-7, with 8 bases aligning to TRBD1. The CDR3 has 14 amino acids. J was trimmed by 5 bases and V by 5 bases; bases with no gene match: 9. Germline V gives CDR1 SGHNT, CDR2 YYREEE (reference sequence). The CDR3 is CASSTQGAAHEQYF. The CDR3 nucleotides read TGTGCCAGCAGTACCCAGGGGGCAGCCCACGAGCAGTACTTC.

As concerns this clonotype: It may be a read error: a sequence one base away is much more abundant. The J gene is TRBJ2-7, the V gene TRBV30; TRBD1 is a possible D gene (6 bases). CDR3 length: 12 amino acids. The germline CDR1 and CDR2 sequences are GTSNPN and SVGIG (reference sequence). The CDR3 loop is CTWSRTVPEQYF. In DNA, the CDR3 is TGTACCTGGAGTCGGACAGTTCCCGAGCAGTACTTC.

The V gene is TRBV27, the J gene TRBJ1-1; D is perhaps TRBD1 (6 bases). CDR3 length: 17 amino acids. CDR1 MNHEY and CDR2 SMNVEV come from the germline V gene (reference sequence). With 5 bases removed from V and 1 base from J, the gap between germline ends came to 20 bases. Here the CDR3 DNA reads TGTGCCAGCAGTCCCAGGACAGCGGGGGTCGGGAACACTGAAGCTTTCTTT. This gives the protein CASSPRTAGVGNTEAFF.

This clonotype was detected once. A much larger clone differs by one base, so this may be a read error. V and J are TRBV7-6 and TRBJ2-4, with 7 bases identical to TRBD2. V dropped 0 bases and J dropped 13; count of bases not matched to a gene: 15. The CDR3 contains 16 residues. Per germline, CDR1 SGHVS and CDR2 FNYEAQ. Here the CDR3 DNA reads TGTGCCAGCAGCTTAGCGCAGGGCGGGGGTTACAATGAGCAGTACTTC. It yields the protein CASSLAQGGGYNEQYF.

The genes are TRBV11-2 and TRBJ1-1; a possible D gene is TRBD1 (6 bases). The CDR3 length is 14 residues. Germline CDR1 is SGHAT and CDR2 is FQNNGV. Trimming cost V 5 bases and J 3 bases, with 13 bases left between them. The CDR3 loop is CASSKEGGDTEAFF. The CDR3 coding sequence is TGTGCCAGCAGCAAAGAGGGGGGGGACACTGAAGCTTTCTTT.

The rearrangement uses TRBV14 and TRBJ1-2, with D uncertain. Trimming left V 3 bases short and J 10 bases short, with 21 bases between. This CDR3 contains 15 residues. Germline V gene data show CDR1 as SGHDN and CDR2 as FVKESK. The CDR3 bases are TGTGCCAGCAGCCACCAACCGGGCAATCAGGCTCCCTACACCTTC. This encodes CASSHQPGNQAPYTF.

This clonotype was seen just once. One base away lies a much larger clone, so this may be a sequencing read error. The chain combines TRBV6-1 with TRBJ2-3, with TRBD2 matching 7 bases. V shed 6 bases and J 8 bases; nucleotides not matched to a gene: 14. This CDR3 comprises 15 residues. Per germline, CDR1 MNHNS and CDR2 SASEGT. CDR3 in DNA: TGTGCCAGCAGCCGGGTGTGGGGGGGGATGGGTACGCAGTATTTT. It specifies CASSRVWGGMGTQYF.

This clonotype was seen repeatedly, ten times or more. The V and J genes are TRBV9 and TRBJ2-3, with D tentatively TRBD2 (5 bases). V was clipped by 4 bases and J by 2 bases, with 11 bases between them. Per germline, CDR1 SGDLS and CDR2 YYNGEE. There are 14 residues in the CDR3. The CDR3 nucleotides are TGTGCCAGCAGCCCCGGAGGTAACACAGATACGCAGTATTTT. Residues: CASSPGGNTDTQYF.

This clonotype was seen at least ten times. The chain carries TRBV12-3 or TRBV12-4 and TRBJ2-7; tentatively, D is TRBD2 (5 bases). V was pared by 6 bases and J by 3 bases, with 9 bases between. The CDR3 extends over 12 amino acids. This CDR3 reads CASSYGLYEQYF. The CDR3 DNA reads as TGTGCCAGCAGCTACGGACTCTACGAGCAGTACTTC.

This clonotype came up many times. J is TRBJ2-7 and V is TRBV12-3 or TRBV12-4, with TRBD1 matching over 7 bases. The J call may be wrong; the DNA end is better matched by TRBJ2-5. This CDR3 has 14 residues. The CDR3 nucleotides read TGTGCCAGCAGTTTCCCGGACAGGAGGGAGACCCAGTACTTC. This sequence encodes CASSFPDRRETQYF.

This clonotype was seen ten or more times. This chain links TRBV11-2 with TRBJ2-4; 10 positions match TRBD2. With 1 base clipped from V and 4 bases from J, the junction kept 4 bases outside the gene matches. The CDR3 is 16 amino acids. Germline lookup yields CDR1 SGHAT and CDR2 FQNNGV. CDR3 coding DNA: TGTGCCAGCAGCTTAGCGCTAGCGGGGGTAAAAAACATTCAGTACTTC. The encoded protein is CASSLALAGVKNIQYF.

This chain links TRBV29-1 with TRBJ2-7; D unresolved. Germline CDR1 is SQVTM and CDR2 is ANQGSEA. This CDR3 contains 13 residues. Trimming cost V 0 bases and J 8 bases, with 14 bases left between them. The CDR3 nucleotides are TGCAGCGTTGAAGAAGGTACGGGCATCAAGCAGTACTTC. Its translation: CSVEEGTGIKQYF.